In this sample, the clone carrying this T cell receptor beta chain turned up a few times. Antigen specificity is unknown. This specimen belongs to a study of T-cell reconstitution after alpha-beta-depleted transplantation in children. Broader study findings: Roughly two months post-transplant, alpha-beta T cells reportedly originated from several hundred graft clones that had expanded. A year post-transplant, T-cell counts and diversity derived mostly from newly produced T cells.

The TCRbeta library incorporated unique molecular identifiers. A single record per CDR3 protein comes from TCRdb applying MiXCR to the PCR reads. The table records 200,000 or so distinct CDR3 sequences, roughly 6% of them present only once. CDR1 and CDR2 (germline): KGHSY, FQNENV. CDR3 size: 18 residues. Trimming pared 5 bases from V and 4 bases from J, leaving 27 bases between. This specimen consisted of PBMCs, obtained before TCRalphabeta/CD19-depleted stem cell transplant. The rearrangement links TRBV16 to TRBJ2-7; possibly TRBD2 for D (6 bases). The origin of this receptor is a girl in the first two years of life with combined immunodeficiency, due to receive a stem cell transplant. The CDR3 DNA sequence: TGTGCCAGCAGCTCCAGGCGACTCTCCGACATCGGGGGATACGAGCAGTACTTC. Translated: CASSSRRLSDIGGYEQYF.